One and the same sample provided the 2 T cell receptor beta chains below, sequenced in a study of T cell repertoires in cytomegalovirus infection. MiXCR, run by TCRdb on the reads, gives a single entry per CDR3 protein. The sample has about 830,000 distinct CDR3 sequences, 30% to 35% seen once. Antigen specificity for these receptors is unknown. Source: cultured CD8+ T cells from PBMCs, taken from culture after CMV antigen stimulation. The receptors shown here come from a human donor in good health (CMV status not recorded). Some clones in this sample may be carry-over from other donors' samples.

This clonotype has a handful of counts. The rearrangement links TRBV6-2 or TRBV6-3 to TRBJ1-1, with unresolved D. The V end lost 0 bases, the J end lost 1 base, and 9 bases lay between the germline ends. Germline CDR1 reads MNHEY; CDR2 reads SVGEGT. CDR3 size: 15 residues. DNA of the CDR3: TGTGCCAGCAGTTACTCCGATATGGGGAACACTGAAGCTTTCTTT. This gives the protein CASSYSDMGNTEAFF.

Many counts were recorded for this clonotype. The CDR3 loop is CASSLRVSGGGLNTEAFF. In nucleotides, the CDR3 is TGTGCCAGCAGCTTGAGGGTTAGCGGGGGGGGATTAAACACTGAAGCTTTCTTT. The chain combines TRBV7-2 with TRBJ1-1; D is possibly TRBD1 (5 bases). The V and J ends lost 3 bases and 2 bases respectively, with 22 bases between them. The germline gives CDR1 SGHTA, CDR2 FQGNSA. This CDR3 contains 18 residues.